This record covers a single T cell receptor beta chain. This specimen comes from a study of T cell responses to AZD1222 COVID-19 vaccine. Per the germline V gene, CDR1 is LGHNA and CDR2 is YSLEER. The V end lost 0 bases, the J end lost 2 bases, and 11 bases lay between the germline ends. This CDR3 is 15 amino acids long. Measured with immunoSEQ multiplex PCR; TCRdb has only the in-frame clones, and not every one. The sample contains about 76,000 clones, 85% to 90% of which appear only once. The sequence was collected from an adult in good health. The sample consisted of peripheral blood, taken on day 0 of MenACWY control vaccination. The chain joins TRBV4-3 to TRBJ2-7; tentative D call: TRBD2 (6 bases). Here the CDR3 reads CASSQDRGGTYEQYF. CDR3 sequence (DNA): TGCGCCAGCAGCCAAGATCGCGGCGGGACCTACGAGCAGTACTTC.